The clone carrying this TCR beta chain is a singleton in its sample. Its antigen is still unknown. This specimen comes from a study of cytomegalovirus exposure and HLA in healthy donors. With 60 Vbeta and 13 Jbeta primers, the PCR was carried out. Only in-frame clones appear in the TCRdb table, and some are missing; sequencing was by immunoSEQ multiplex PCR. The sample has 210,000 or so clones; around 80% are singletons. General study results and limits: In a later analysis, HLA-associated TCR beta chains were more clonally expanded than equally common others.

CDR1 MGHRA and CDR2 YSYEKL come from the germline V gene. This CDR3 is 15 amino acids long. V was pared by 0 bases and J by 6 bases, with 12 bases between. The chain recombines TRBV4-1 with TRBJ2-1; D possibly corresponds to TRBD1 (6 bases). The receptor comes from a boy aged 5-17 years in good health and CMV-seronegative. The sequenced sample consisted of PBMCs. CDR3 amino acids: CASSQEDLTGNEQFF. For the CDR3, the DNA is TGCGCCAGCAGCCAAGAGGATCTGACAGGCAATGAGCAGTTCTTC.